A single sample is the source of the 8 T cell receptor beta chains below, sequenced in a study of PD-L1 blockade in urothelial cancer. Only in-frame clones appear in the TCRdb table, and some are missing; sequencing was by immunoSEQ multiplex PCR. The data contain tens of thousands of clones, roughly four fifths of them singletons. Time point of the sample: pretreatment peripheral blood. This material consisted of PBMCs, taken around atezolizumab (anti-PD-L1) treatment. Receptor source: a man between 65 and 79 years old with urothelial cancer.

The gene calls are TRBV14 and TRBJ2-3; no reliable D call. Trimming left V 4 bases short and J 5 bases short, with 7 bases between. From germline, CDR1 is SGHDN and CDR2 FVKESK. The CDR3 contains 12 residues. CDR3 bases: TGTGCCAGCAGCCCCTCAGTAGATACGCAGTATTTT. This sequence encodes CASSPSVDTQYF.

This chain joins TRBV2 and TRBJ2-2; 12 nucleotides match TRBD1. Germline V gene data show CDR1 as SNHLY and CDR2 as FYNNEI. This CDR3 region has 14 residues. Trimming took 10 bases from V and 5 from J; bases not matched to a gene: 5. The CDR3 loop is CATKGQGATGELFF. The CDR3 DNA follows: TGTGCCACGAAGGGACAGGGGGCGACCGGGGAGCTGTTTTTT.

The chain is built from TRBV27 and TRBJ1-5; TRBD1 aligns across 8 bases. After removal of 6 bases from V and 6 bases from J, the junction contained 10 bases not matched to a gene. Germline V gene sequence: CDR1 MNHEY, CDR2 SMNVEV (reference sequence). This CDR3 is built from 15 residues. This chain's CDR3 is CASSRTGGPGQPQHF. The CDR3 region has the DNA TGTGCCAGCAGCAGAACAGGGGGACCTGGTCAGCCCCAGCATTTT.

This clone has just one count. The chain has TRBV6-1 and TRBJ1-5; no clear D. Trimming stripped 6 bases from V and 5 bases from J, with 5 bases between. The CDR3 is 11 amino acids. Per the germline V gene, CDR1 is MNHNS and CDR2 is SASEGT. As DNA, the CDR3 is TGTGCCAGCAGAACAGATCAGCCCCAGCATTTT. Translating gives CASRTDQPQHF.

This clone was seen just once. The CDR3 sequence: CASSQAPGQGSIGTEAFF. The CDR3 nucleotides are TGTGCCAGCAGCCAAGCACCGGGACAGGGGTCTATAGGGACTGAAGCTTTCTTT. The rearrangement links TRBV5-8 to TRBJ1-1; TRBD1 agrees at 10 bases. The germline CDR1 and CDR2 sequences are SGHTS and YDEGEE. J lost 5 bases, V lost 4 bases, and 17 bases had no gene match. The CDR3 spans 18 residues.

The chain employs TRBV7-9 and TRBJ1-2, with D perhaps matching TRBD1 (5 bases). The CDR3 is made up of 14 amino acids. Germline CDR1 and CDR2: SEHNR and FQNEAQ (reference sequence). Trimming stripped 6 bases from V and 0 bases from J, with 11 bases between. The CDR3 loop is CASSLDSTNYGYTF. The CDR3 DNA reads TGTGCCAGCAGTCTAGACAGCACTAACTATGGCTACACCTTC.

V is TRBV7-3 and J is TRBJ2-1, with D uncertain. The CDR3 extends over 13 amino acids. Trimming left V 4 bases short and J 6 bases short, with 10 bases between. Looked up from germline, CDR1 is SGHTA and CDR2 is FQGTGA. CDR3 coding DNA: TGTGCCAGCAGCTCCTATTTCGGCAATGAGCAGTTCTTC. The encoded protein is CASSSYFGNEQFF.

This clone was recorded only once. This chain joins TRBV5-6 and TRBJ2-5; D possibly corresponds to TRBD2 (6 bases). The CDR3 is 14 residues long. CDR1 is SGHDT, CDR2 YYEEEE, per germline. The ends were cut back, 0 bases at V and 5 bases at J, with 11 bases in the middle. CDR3: CASSLVGGKETQYF. In DNA form, the CDR3 reads TGTGCCAGCAGCTTGGTCGGAGGGAAGGAGACCCAGTACTTC.